This T cell receptor (beta chain) is drawn from a study of T cell repertoires in cytomegalovirus infection. About the research overall: Both CMV infection and a matching HLA type were indicated by public TCR beta signatures.

The CDR3 runs to 15 residues. Germline CDR1 and CDR2: MNHEY and SVGEGT. The V gene end was trimmed by 5 bases and the J gene end by 4 bases; junction bases not matched to a gene: 7. Via MiXCR, TCRdb re-called the reads, giving one row per CDR3 protein. The sample shows around 430,000 distinct CDR3 sequences, under 45% of them seen only once. This clonotype has a handful of counts. The antigen is unknown. Study results and caveats: Cumulated frequencies of public TCR beta families served to identify carriers of CMV plus the relevant HLA. Within the response measured ex vivo, HLA-C-restricted CMV-specific TCR beta clonotypes were dominant.

The receptor comes from a human donor in good health (CMV status not recorded). Some clones in this sample may be carry-over from other donors' samples. This sample comprised cultured PBMCs, obtained from culture after CMV antigen stimulation. The chain recombines TRBV6-2 or TRBV6-3 with TRBJ2-3, with TRBD1 identical over 9 bases. CDR3 nucleotides: TGTGCCAGCAGTCGGCCGGGACAGGGAGCAGATACGCAGTATTTT. This sequence encodes CASSRPGQGADTQYF.